This TCR beta chain was found in a study of post-analysis software for immune sequencing data. On the study more broadly: The study covered relapsing-remitting, secondary progressive and progressive-relapsing courses of multiple sclerosis. The study's findings and limits: Analysis by F measure revealed that same-batch samples clustered strongly together. Normalized Chao1 diversity was significantly lower in multiple sclerosis patients than in controls. Comparison of patients with controls showed four or five TRBV segments more frequent in patients, TRBV5-6, TRBV5-1 and TRBV20-1 among them.

The CDR3 has 15 residues. V was pared by 10 bases and J by 0 bases, with 16 bases between. Germline V gene data show CDR1 as MNHNY and CDR2 as SVGAGI (reference sequence). This clonotype came up a few times. Its antigen is unknown. Every TCR beta cDNA library bore unique molecular identifiers. When roughly 0.85 to 11 million T cells were used, they gave roughly 490,000 cDNA molecules. TCRdb called the PCR reads again in MiXCR, with one record for every CDR3 protein. The sample comprises some 370,000 distinct CDR3 sequences, less than 35% of which are singletons, and roughly 13% rests with the top ten. The sequence was collected from a girl aged 10-17 years with multiple sclerosis. Sequenced sample: blood. This chain connects TRBV6-6 to TRBJ1-5; no clear D. CDR3 residues: CATYSWSNSNQPQHF. The DNA of the CDR3 is TGTGCCACCTATTCCTGGTCAAATAGCAATCAGCCCCAGCATTTT.